Each of the 7 T cell receptor beta chains below was sequenced from the same sample in a study of identical twins. MiXCR was run by TCRdb on the 5' RACE reads, yielding one entry per CDR3 protein. In the table there are approximately 670,000 distinct CDR3 sequences, around 6% of which are singletons. Sequencing used naive T cells sorted from blood. All receptors come from a man aged 18-30 years in good health.

This clonotype occurred many times. CDR3 sequence reads: CSARPVAGLETQYF. The DNA for the CDR3 is TGCAGTGCTAGACCCGTTGCGGGGTTGGAGACCCAGTACTTC. The V and J genes are TRBV20-1 and TRBJ2-5, with D possibly TRBD2 on 6 matching bases. The CDR3 loop spans 14 amino acids. Germline CDR1 is DFQATT and CDR2 is SNEGSKA (reference sequence). Deletions cut 2 bases from V and 5 bases from J, with 15 bases between.

The table lists this clonotype with many counts. This chain links TRBV9 with TRBJ2-7; D call uncertain. Germline CDR1 is SGDLS and CDR2 is YYNGEE. V was trimmed by 4 bases and J by 2 bases, leaving 16 bases between them. The CDR3 is 15 amino acids. The CDR3: CASSSRQSAPYEQYF. The CDR3 DNA sequence: TGTGCCAGCAGCTCTAGGCAGTCCGCTCCCTACGAGCAGTACTTC.

As regards this clonotype: A much larger clone lies one base from this, so it may be a read error. V and J are TRBV15 and TRBJ2-1, with D tentatively TRBD2 (6 bases). With the DNA end fitting TRBJ2-7 better, the J assignment may be wrong. Per germline, CDR1 LNHNV and CDR2 YYDKDF (reference sequence). This CDR3 has 14 residues. CDR3 loop: CATSTEGQYNEQYF. The CDR3 nucleotides read TGTGCCACCAGCACGGAGGGCCAGTACAATGAGCAGTACTTC.

The chain is built from TRBV28 and TRBJ2-7; weak D call: TRBD2 (6 bases). The CDR3 is 15 amino acids. V lost 5 bases and J lost 3, with 17 bases in between. CDR1 is MDHEN and CDR2 is SYDVKM in the germline V gene. CDR3 DNA sequence: TGTGCCAGCAGTCTGGCGTGGGGGGTGGACTACGAGCAGTACTTC. This translates into CASSLAWGVDYEQYF. The full variable domain, its missing parts supplied by reference TRBV28 and TRBJ2-7, is DVKVTQSSRYLVKRTGEKVFLECVQDMDHENMFWYRQDPGLGLRLIYFSYDVKMKEKGDIPEGYSVSREKKERFSLILESASTNQTSMYLCASSLAWGVDYEQYFGPGTRLTVT.

This clonotype has a handful of counts. The rearrangement links TRBV2 to TRBJ2-2, with D hard to call. The CDR3 has 13 amino acids. The V end lost 5 bases, the J end lost 6 bases, and 10 bases lay between the germline ends. Germline lookup yields CDR1 SNHLY and CDR2 FYNNEI. CDR3 nucleotides: TGTGCCAGCAGTCCAATCGGTTCCGGGGAGCTGTTTTTT. It encodes CASSPIGSGELFF. Using reference TRBV2 and TRBJ2-2 for the parts outside the CDR3, the full variable domain is EPEVTQTPSHQVTQMGQEVILRCVPISNHLYFYWYRQILGQKVEFLVSFYNNEISEKSEIFDDQFSVERPDGSNFTLKIRSTKLEDSAMYFCASSPIGSGELFFGEGSRLTVL.

Notes on this clonotype: The CDR3 ends on some other residue instead of the conserved phenylalanine or tryptophan, so this is likely a read error. This rearrangement joins TRBV5-1 to TRBJ2-1; D not resolved. The CDR3 extends over 13 amino acids. The V end lost 0 bases, the J end lost 7 bases, and 8 bases lay between the germline ends. Per germline, CDR1 SGHRS and CDR2 YFSETQ. CDR3 sequence reads: CASSLDLLNEQFS. CDR3 bases: TGCGCCAGCAGCTTGGACCTATTAAATGAGCAGTTCTCC.

This clonotype was counted ten times or more. The CDR3 protein is CASSFGTPNTEAFF. CDR3 sequence (DNA): TGTGCCAGCAGTTTCGGGACGCCGAACACTGAAGCTTTCTTT. The chain uses TRBV27 and TRBJ1-1; perhaps TRBD1 as D (5 bases). CDR3 length: 14 residues. Trimming pared 3 bases from V and 1 base from J, leaving 9 bases between. The germline V gene has CDR1 MNHEY and CDR2 SMNVEV (reference sequence).